These T cell receptor beta chains were read from a single sample in a study of T cell responses to AZD1222 COVID-19 vaccine. Assay: immunoSEQ multiplex PCR; the TCRdb copy retains only in-frame clones and omits some. The table has around 150,000 clones, over 90% seen once. The sample here was peripheral blood, taken 28 days after the second AZD1222 dose. These receptors came from an adult who received the AZD1222 COVID-19 vaccine. CDR3s include the opening cysteine and the closing phenylalanine or tryptophan. A D gene is named only where the DNA matches it firmly. The size of a clone is reported for some rows only, either as once, few or many, or as a class for expanded clones.

clone size | D gene | J gene | V gene | CDR3 protein | CDR3 DNA
. | TRBD1 | TRBJ2-5 | TRBV6-2/TRBV6-3 | CASSYISGVGQRPETQYF | TGTGCCAGCAGTTACATTAGTGGTGTGGGACAGAGACCAGAGACCCAGTACTTC
. | . | TRBJ1-1 | TRBV11-2 | CASSLEMGGKAFF | TGTGCCAGCAGCTTAGAAATGGGGGGGAAAGCTTTCTTT
. | TRBD1 | TRBJ1-6 | TRBV10-1 | CASSEGQAGSPLHF | TGCGCCAGCAGTGAGGGACAGGCTGGATCACCCCTCCACTTT
. | . | TRBJ2-7 | TRBV7-9 | CASSLSRAEQYF | TGTGCCAGCAGCTTAAGCAGGGCCGAGCAGTACTTC
. | . | TRBJ2-3 | TRBV7-9 | CASTREDTQYF | TGTGCCAGCACGAGGGAGGATACGCAGTATTTT
. | . | TRBJ2-4 | TRBV27 | CASRGVVAKNIQYF | TGTGCCAGCAGGGGAGTCGTAGCCAAAAACATTCAGTACTTC
. | . | TRBJ2-1 | TRBV15 | CATSKFSGNYNEQFF | TGTGCCACCAGCAAGTTTAGCGGCAATTACAATGAGCAGTTCTTC
. | . | TRBJ1-2 | TRBV10-3 | CAISESLRYLTF | TGTGCCATCAGTGAGTCGTTACGTTATCTCACCTTC
. | TRBD1 | TRBJ2-5 | TRBV24-1 | CAVQGQGVQTQYF | TGTGCCGTCCAGGGACAGGGGGTTCAGACCCAGTACTTC
. | . | TRBJ2-7 | TRBV4-1 | CASSQDGGPEQYF | TGCGCCAGCAGCCAAGATGGGGGACCTGAGCAGTACTTC
. | TRBD1 | TRBJ2-5 | TRBV11-3 | CASSQLNPQQGLQETQYF | TGTGCCAGCAGCCAACTGAACCCCCAACAGGGGCTCCAAGAGACCCAGTACTTC
. | . | TRBJ1-6 | TRBV7-9 | CASRPFGSRSYNSPLHF | TGTGCCAGCAGACCGTTCGGTTCTCGCTCCTATAATTCACCCCTCCACTTT
. | . | TRBJ2-5 | TRBV7-9 | CASSRGAQETQYF | TGTGCCAGCAGCCGAGGGGCCCAAGAGACCCAGTACTTC
once | TRBD1 | TRBJ1-1 | TRBV28 | CASSIYGTGATEAFF | TGTGCCAGCAGCATATACGGGACAGGGGCTACTGAAGCTTTCTTT
once | . | TRBJ1-5 | TRBV24-1 | CATSDGYQPQHF | TGTGCCACCAGTGACGGCTATCAGCCCCAGCATTTT
once | . | TRBJ2-1 | TRBV15 | CATSRRGGTGGTSGSYNEQFF | TGTGCCACCAGCAGACGCGGGGGGACAGGGGGGACTAGCGGATCCTACAATGAGCAGTTCTTC
. | . | TRBJ2-5 | TRBV11-2 | CASSSTREAGETQYF | TGTGCCAGCAGTTCTACTCGAGAGGCCGGGGAGACCCAGTACTTC
. | TRBD1 | TRBJ2-5 | TRBV5-4 | CASRTGQGQETQYF | TGTGCCAGCAGGACGGGACAGGGCCAAGAGACCCAGTACTTC
. | TRBD2 | TRBJ2-7 | TRBV5-6 | CASSLVGLAVDYEQYF | TGTGCCAGCAGCTTGGTTGGGCTAGCGGTTGACTACGAGCAGTACTTC
once | . | TRBJ2-4 | TRBV28 | CASSRLQGGENIQYF | TGTGCCAGCAGCCGTCTACAAGGGGGGGAAAACATTCAGTACTTC
. | TRBD1 | TRBJ1-1 | TRBV10-3 | CAISTGGHTEAFF | TGTGCCATCAGTACAGGGGGGCACACTGAAGCTTTCTTT
. | . | TRBJ2-3 | TRBV6-5 | CASSLPPPGTDTQYF | TGTGCCAGCAGTCTCCCTCCGCCTGGCACAGATACGCAGTATTTT
. | TRBD2 | TRBJ2-2 | TRBV19 | CASSIDLSGIASGELFF | TGTGCCAGTAGTATAGACCTTAGCGGGATCGCGTCCGGGGAGCTGTTTTTT
. | . | TRBJ1-1 | TRBV19 | CASSRARVLNTEAFF | TGTGCCAGTAGTAGGGCGAGGGTACTGAACACTGAAGCTTTCTTT
. | . | TRBJ1-2 | TRBV28 | CASARGRQPKDVIYGYTF | TGTGCCAGCGCTCGAGGGAGACAGCCGAAGGACGTTATCTATGGCTACACCTTC
. | TRBD1 | TRBJ2-3 | TRBV5-1 | CASSWDRGKDTQYF | TGCGCCAGCAGCTGGGACAGGGGTAAGGATACGCAGTATTTT
. | TRBD1 | TRBJ1-1 | TRBV3-1/TRBV3-2 | CASSPRDSMNTEAFF | TGTGCCAGCAGCCCGAGGGACAGCATGAACACTGAAGCTTTCTTT